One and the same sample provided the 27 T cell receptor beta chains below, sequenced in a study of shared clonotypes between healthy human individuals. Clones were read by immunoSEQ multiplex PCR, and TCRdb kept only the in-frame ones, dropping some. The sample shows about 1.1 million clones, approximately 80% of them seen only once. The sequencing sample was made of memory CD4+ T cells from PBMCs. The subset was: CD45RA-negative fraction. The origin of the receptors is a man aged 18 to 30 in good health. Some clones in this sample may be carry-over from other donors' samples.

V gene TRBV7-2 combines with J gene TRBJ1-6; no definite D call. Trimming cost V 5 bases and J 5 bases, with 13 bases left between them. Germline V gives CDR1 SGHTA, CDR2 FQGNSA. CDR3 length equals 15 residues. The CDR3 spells CASSPGRTNNSPLHF. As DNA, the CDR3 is TGTGCCAGCAGCCCGGGTCGGACTAATAATTCACCCCTCCACTTT.

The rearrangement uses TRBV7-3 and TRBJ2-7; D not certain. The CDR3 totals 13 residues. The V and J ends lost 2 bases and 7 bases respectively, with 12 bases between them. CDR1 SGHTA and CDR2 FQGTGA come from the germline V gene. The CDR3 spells CASSLRTMGEQYF. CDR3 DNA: TGTGCCAGCAGCTTACGCACTATGGGTGAGCAGTACTTC.

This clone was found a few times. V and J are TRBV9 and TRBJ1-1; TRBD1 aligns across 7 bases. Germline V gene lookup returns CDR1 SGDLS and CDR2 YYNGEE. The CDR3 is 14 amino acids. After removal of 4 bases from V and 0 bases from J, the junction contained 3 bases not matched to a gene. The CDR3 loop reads CASSQGGMNTEAFF. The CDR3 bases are TGTGCCAGCAGCCAGGGGGGGATGAACACTGAAGCTTTCTTT.

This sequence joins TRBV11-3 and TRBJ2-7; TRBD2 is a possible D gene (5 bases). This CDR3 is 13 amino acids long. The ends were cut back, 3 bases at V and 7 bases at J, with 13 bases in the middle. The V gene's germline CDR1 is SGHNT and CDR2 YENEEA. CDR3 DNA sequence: TGTGCCAGCAGCTTTTTGCTCACGGGGGAGCAGTACTTC. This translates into CASSFLLTGEQYF.

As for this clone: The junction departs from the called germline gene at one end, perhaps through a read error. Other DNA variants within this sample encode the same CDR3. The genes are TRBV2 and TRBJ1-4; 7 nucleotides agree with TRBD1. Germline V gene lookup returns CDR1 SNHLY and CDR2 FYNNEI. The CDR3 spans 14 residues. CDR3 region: CASRQGIANEKLFF. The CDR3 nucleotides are TGTGCCAGCAGACAGGGGATAGCTAATGAAAAGCTGTTTTTT.

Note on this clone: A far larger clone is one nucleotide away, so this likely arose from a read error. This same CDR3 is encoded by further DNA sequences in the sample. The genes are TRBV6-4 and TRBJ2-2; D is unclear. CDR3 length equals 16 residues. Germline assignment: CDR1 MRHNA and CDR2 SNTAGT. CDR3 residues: CASSDSAESNTGELFF. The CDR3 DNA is TGTGCCAGCAGTGACTCGGCGGAGTCCAACACCGGTGAGCTGTTTTTT.

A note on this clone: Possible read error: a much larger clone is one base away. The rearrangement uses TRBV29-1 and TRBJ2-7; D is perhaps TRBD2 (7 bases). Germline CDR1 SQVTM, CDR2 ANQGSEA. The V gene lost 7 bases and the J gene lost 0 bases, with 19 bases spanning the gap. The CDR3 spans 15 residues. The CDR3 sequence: CSGEPEGGGSYEQYF. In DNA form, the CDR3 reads TGCAGCGGCGAGCCCGAGGGGGGGGGCTCCTACGAGCAGTACTTC.

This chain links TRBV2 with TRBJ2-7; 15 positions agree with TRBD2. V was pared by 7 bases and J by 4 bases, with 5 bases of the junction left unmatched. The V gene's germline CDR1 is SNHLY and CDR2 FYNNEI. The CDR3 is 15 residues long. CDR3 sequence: CASTLGLAGGYEQYF. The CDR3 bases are TGTGCCAGCACCTTAGGACTAGCGGGAGGGTACGAGCAGTACTTC.

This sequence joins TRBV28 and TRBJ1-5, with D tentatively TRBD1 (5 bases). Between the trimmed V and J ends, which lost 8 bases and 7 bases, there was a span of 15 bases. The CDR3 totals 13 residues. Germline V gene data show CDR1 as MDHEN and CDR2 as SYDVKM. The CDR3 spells CASWGREGQPQHF. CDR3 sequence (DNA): TGTGCCAGCTGGGGCAGGGAAGGGCAGCCCCAGCATTTT.

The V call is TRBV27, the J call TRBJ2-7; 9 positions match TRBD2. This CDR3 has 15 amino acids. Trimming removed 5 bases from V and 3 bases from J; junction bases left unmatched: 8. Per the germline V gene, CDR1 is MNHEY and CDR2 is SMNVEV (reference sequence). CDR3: CASSLGTSLRYEQYF. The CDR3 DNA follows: TGTGCCAGCAGTCTCGGGACTAGCCTACGCTACGAGCAGTACTTC.

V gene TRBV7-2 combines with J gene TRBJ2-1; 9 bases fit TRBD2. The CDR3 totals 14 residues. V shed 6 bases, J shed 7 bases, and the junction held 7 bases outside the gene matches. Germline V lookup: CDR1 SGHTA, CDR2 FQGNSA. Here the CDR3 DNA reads TGTGCCAGCAGGAGACTAGCGGCTAGGAATGAGCAGTTCTTC. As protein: CASRRLAARNEQFF. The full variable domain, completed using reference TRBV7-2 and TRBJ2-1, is GAGVSQSPSNKVTEKGKDVELRCDPISGHTALYWYRQSLGQGLEFLIYFQGNSAPDKSGLPSDRFSAERTGGSVSTLTIQRTQQEDSAVYLCASRRLAARNEQFFGPGTRLTVL.

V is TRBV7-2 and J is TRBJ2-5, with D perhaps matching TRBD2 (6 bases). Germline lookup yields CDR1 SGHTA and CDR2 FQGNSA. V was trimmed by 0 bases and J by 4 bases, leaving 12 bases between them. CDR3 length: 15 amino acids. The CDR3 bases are TGTGCCAGCAGCTTAGCGAGCCCGCGGGGAGAGACCCAGTACTTC. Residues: CASSLASPRGETQYF.

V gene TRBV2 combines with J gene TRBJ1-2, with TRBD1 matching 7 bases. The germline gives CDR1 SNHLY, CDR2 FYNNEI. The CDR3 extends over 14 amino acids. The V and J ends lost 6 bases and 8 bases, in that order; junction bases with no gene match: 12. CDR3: CASRSETGRGGYTF. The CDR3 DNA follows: TGTGCCAGCAGATCTGAGACAGGGCGGGGCGGCTACACCTTC.

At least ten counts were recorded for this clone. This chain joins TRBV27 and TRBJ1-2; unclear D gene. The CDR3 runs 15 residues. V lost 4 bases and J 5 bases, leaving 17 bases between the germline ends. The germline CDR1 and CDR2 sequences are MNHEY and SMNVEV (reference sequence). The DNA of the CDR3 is TGTGCCAGCAGTTACCGGGTCTCGGGCGGTTATGGCTACACCTTC. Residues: CASSYRVSGGYGYTF.

The CDR3 DNA reads as TGTGCCAGCAGCCCGGGTCCGGAGTCCTACGAGCAGTACTTC. This encodes CASSPGPESYEQYF. The gene calls are TRBV5-4 and TRBJ2-7; no clear D gene. CDR3 length equals 14 residues. Trimming took off 4 bases at V and 1 base at J, with 12 bases between the two ends. Germline loops: CDR1 SGHNT, CDR2 YYREEE (reference sequence).

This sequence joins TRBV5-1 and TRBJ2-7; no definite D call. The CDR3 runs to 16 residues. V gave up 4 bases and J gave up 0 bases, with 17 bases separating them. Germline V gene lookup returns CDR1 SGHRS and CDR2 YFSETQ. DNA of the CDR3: TGCGCCAGCAGCGAACCAGGTGGAGTCAGCTCCTACGAGCAGTACTTC. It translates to CASSEPGGVSSYEQYF.

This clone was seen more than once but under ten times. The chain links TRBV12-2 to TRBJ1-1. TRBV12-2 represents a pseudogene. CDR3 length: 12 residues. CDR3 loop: CASRLIKTEAFF. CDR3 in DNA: TGTGCAAGTCGCTTGATAAAGACTGAAGCTTTCTTT.

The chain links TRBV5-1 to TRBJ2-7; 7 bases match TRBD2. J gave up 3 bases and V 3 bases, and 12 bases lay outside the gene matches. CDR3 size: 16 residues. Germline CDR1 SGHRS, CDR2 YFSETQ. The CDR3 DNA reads TGCGCCAGCAGCTCCGGGAGTACTAGCGCCTACTACGAGCAGTACTTC. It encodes CASSSGSTSAYYEQYF.

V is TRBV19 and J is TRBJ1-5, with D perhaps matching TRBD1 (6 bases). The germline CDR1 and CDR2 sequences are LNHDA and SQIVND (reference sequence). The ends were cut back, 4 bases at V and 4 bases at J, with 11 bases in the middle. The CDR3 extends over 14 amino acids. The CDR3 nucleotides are TGTGCCAGTAGTAGCCGGGACAAAAATCAGCCCCAGCATTTT. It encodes CASSSRDKNQPQHF.

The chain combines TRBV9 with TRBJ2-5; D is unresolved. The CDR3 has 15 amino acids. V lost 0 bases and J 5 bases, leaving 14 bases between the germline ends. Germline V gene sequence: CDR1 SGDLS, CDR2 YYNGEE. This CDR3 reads CASSVAGIGAETQYF. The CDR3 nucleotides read TGTGCCAGCAGCGTAGCAGGTATCGGAGCGGAGACCCAGTACTTC. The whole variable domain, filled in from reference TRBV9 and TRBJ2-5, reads DSGVTQTPKHLITATGQRVTLRCSPRSGDLSVYWYQQSLDQGLQFLIQYYNGEERAKGNILERFSAQQFPDLHSELNLSSLELGDSALYFCASSVAGIGAETQYFGPGTRLLVL.

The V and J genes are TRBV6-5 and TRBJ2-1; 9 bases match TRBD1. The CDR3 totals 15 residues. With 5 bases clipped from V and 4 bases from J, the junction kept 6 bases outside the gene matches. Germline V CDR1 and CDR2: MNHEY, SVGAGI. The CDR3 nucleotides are TGTGCCAGCAGTCCCACAGGGGGCGGGTACAATGAGCAGTTCTTC. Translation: CASSPTGGGYNEQFF.

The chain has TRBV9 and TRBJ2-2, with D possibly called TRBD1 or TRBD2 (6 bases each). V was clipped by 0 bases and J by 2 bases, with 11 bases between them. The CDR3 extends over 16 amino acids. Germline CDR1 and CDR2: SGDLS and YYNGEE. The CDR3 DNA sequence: TGTGCCAGCAGCGTAGTACGGGGGCGCAACACCGGGGAGCTGTTTTTT. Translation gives CASSVVRGRNTGELFF. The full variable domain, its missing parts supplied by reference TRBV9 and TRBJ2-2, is DSGVTQTPKHLITATGQRVTLRCSPRSGDLSVYWYQQSLDQGLQFLIQYYNGEERAKGNILERFSAQQFPDLHSELNLSSLELGDSALYFCASSVVRGRNTGELFFGEGSRLTVL.

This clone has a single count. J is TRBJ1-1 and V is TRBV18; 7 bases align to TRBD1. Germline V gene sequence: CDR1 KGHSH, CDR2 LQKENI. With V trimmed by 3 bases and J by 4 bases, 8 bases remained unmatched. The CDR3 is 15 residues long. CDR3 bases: TGTGCCAGCTCACCCTTAGGGGGCCCGGGCACTGAAGCTTTCTTT. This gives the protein CASSPLGGPGTEAFF.

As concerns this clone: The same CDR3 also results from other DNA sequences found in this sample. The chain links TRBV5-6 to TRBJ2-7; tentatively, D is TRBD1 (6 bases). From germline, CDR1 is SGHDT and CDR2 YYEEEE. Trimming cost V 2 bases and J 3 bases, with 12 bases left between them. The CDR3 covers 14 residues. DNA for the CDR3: TGTGCCAGCAGCTTACAGGGTGGAGGCTACGAGCAGTACTTC. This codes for CASSLQGGGYEQYF.

CDR3 DNA: TGTGCCAGCAGCGTAGCCGTTCTCGGGGAGCTGTTTTTT. Amino acid sequence: CASSVAVLGELFF. V gene TRBV9 combines with J gene TRBJ2-2; D is unresolved. Germline CDR1 SGDLS, CDR2 YYNGEE. Trimming removed 0 bases at V and 7 bases at J, with 7 bases between. The CDR3 runs to 13 residues.

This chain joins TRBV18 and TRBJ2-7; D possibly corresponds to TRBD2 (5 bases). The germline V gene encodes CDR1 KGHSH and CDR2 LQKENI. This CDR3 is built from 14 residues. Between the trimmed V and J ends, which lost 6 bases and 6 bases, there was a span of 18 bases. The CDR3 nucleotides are TGTGCCAGCTCTGTCGTTAGCGAACTGGTCGAGCAGTACTTC. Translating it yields CASSVVSELVEQYF.

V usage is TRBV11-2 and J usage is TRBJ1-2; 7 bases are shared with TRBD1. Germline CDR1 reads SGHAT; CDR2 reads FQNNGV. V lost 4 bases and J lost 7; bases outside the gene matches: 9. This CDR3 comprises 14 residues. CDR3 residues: CASSSGGTHGGYTF. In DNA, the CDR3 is TGTGCCAGCAGCTCAGGGGGTACCCACGGTGGCTACACCTTC.